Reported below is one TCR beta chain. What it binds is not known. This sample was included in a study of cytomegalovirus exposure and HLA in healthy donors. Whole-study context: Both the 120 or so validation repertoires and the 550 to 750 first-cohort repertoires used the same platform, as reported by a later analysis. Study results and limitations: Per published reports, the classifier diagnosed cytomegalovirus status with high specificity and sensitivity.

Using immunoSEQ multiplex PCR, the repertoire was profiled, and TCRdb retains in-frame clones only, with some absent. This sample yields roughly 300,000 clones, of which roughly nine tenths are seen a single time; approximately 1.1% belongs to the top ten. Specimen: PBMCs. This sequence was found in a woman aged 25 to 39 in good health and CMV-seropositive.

CDR3 in amino acids: CASSFNFGGLAGVRSHEQYF. In DNA form, the CDR3 reads TGTGCCAGCAGCTTTAACTTCGGCGGGCTAGCGGGAGTTCGGAGCCACGAGCAGTACTTC. V is TRBV7-8 and J is TRBJ2-7, with 10 bases aligning to TRBD2. The V gene's germline CDR1 is SGHVS and CDR2 FQNEAQ. V shed 3 bases and J 5 bases; nucleotides not matched to a gene: 22. CDR3 length equals 20 residues.